This T cell receptor (beta chain) was profiled in a study of shared clonotypes between healthy human individuals. Clones were sequenced by immunoSEQ multiplex PCR, and TCRdb holds only the in-frame ones, with some missing. The sample contains about 100,000 clones, around 65% of which appear only once. Germline assignment: CDR1 SNHLY and CDR2 FYNNEI. With V trimmed by 2 bases and J by 6 bases, 3 bases remained unmatched. This CDR3 has 14 amino acids. The receptor was isolated from a woman younger than 45 in good health. Material: memory CD8+ T cells sorted from blood. Subset indicated: CD45RO+ cells pooled with CCR7-negative TemRA cells. V gene TRBV2 combines with J gene TRBJ2-5, with 10 bases aligning to TRBD2. This chain's CDR3 is CASSELAGEQTQYF. The CDR3 DNA is TGTGCCAGCAGTGAACTAGCGGGAGAGCAGACCCAGTACTTC.